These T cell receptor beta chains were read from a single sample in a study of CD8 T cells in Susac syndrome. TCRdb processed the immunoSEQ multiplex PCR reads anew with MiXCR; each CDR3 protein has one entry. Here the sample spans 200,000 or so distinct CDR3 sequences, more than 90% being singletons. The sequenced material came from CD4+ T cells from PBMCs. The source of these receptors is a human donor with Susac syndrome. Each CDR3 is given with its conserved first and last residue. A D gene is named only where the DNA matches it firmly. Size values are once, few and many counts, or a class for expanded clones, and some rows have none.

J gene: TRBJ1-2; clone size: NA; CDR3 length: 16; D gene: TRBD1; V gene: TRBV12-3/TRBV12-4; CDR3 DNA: TGTGCCAGCAGGCAGCCGGGACAGGGTGTTCAGGGAGGCTACACCTTC; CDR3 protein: CASRQPGQGVQGGYTF
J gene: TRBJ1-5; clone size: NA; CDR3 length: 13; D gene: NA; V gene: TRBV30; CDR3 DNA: TGTGCCTGGCGGAGAGATAGCAATCAGCCCCAGCATTTT; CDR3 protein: CAWRRDSNQPQHF
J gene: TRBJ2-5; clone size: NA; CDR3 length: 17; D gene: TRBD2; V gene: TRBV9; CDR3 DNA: TGTGCCAGCAGCGTAGGTCTAGCGGGGCTCCATCAAGAGACCCAGTACTTC; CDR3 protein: CASSVGLAGLHQETQYF
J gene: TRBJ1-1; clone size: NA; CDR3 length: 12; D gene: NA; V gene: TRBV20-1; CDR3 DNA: TGCAGTGGTGGCAGAGTGAACACTGAAGCTTTCTTT; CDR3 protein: CSGGRVNTEAFF
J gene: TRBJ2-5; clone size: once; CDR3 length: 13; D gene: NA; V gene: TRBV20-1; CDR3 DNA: TGCAGTGCTAGCGGGGGAAACGTCAAGACCCAGTACTTC; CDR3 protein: CSASGGNVKTQYF
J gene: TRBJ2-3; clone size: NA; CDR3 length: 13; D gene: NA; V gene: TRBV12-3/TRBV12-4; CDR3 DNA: TGTGCCAGCAGTTTATTTAGCACAGATACGCAGTATTTT; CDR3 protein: CASSLFSTDTQYF
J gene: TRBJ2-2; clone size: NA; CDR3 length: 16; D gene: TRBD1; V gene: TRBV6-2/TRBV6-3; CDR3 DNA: TGTGCCAGCAGTCCTTGGACAGGGGAGAACACCGGGGAGCTGTTTTTT; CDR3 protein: CASSPWTGENTGELFF
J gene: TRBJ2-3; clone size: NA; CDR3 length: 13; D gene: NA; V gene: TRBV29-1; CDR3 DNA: TGCAGCGTGAGCCCCCTTAGCACAGATACGCAGTATTTT; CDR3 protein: CSVSPLSTDTQYF
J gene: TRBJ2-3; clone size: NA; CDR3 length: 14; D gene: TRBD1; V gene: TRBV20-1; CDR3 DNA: TGCAGTGCTAGTCAGGGGGCGCAGAGAGATACGCAGTATTTT; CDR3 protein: CSASQGAQRDTQYF
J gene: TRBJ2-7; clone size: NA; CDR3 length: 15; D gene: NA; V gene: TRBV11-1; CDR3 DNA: TGTGCCAGCAGCAACCAGGACAGTGGACTCTACGAGCAGTACTTC; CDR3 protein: CASSNQDSGLYEQYF
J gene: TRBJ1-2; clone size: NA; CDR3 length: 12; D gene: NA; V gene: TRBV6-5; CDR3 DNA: TGTGCCAGCAGTTACACAGGAACCGGCTACACCTTC; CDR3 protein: CASSYTGTGYTF
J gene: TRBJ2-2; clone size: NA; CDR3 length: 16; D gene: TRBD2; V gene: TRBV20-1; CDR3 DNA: TGCAGTGCGCACGTCCCGGGCGGGGGGGACACCGGGGAGCTGTTTTTT; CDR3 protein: CSAHVPGGGDTGELFF
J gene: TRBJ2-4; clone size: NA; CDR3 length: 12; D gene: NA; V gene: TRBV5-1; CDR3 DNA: TGCGCCAGCAGCTCTGACTCGGGCATTCAGTACTTC; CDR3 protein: CASSSDSGIQYF
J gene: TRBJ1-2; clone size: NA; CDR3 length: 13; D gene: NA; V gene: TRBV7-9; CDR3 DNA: TGTGCCAGCAGCTACGCCCGAGGCTATGGCTACACCTTC; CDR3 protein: CASSYARGYGYTF
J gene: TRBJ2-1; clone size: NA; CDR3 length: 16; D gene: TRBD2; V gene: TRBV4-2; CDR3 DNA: TGTGCCAGCAGCCACCAACTAGCGGGGGGGCCGCGGGAGCAGTTCTTC; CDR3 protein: CASSHQLAGGPREQFF
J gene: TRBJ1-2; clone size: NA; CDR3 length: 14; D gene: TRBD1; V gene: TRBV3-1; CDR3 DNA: TGTGCCAGCAGCCCCCCCGACAGGGTCGTCGGCTACACCTTC; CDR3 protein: CASSPPDRVVGYTF
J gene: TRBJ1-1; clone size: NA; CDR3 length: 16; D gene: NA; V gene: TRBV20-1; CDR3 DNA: TGCAGTGCTAGAGTCGACGGAACACCCATGAACACTGAAGCTTTCTTT; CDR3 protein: CSARVDGTPMNTEAFF
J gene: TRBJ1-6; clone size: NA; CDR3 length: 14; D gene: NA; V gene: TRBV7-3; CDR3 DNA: TGTGCCAGCAGAGCGGACGGGTATAATTCACCCCTCCACTTT; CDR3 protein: CASRADGYNSPLHF
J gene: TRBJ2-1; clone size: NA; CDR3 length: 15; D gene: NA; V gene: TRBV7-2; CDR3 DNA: TGTGCCAGCAGCTTAAGGCAGGACGTCTACAATGAGCAGTTCTTC; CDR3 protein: CASSLRQDVYNEQFF
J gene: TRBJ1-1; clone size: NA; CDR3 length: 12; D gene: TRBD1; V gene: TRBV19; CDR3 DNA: TGTGCCAGTAGTACAAACAGGGGACGAGCTTTCTTT; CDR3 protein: CASSTNRGRAFF
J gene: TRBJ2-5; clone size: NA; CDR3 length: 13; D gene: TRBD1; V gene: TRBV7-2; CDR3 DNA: TGTGCCAGCAGCTACCGGACAGGGGAGACCCAGTACTTC; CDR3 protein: CASSYRTGETQYF
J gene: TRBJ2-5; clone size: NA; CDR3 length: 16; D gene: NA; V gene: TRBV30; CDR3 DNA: TGTGCCTGGAGTGTACTGAGGATGACTGGTGGAGAGACCCAGTACTTC; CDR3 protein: CAWSVLRMTGGETQYF
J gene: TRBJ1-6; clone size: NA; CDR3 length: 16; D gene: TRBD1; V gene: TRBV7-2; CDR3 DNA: TGTGCCAGCAGCTTTAGGACAGGAGTTTATAATTCACCCCTCCACTTT; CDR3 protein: CASSFRTGVYNSPLHF
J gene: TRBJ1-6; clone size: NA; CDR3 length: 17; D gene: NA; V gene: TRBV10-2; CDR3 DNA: TGCGCCAGCAGTGAGTCGAGGTCTGGGGGCTGGAATTCACCCCTCCACTTT; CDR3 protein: CASSESRSGGWNSPLHF
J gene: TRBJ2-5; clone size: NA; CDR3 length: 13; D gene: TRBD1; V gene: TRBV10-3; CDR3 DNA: TGTGCCATCAGCAGAGGGACAGGGGAGACCCAGTACTTC; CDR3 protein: CAISRGTGETQYF
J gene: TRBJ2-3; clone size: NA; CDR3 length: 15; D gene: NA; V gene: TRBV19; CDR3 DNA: TGTGCCAGTAGTGCCCCATTCATGGCAGGCGATACGCAGTATTTT; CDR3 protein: CASSAPFMAGDTQYF
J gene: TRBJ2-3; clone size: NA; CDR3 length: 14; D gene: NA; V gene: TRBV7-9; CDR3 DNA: TGTGCCACCCTCCGGAGTGGGGCCACAGATACGCAGTATTTT; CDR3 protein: CATLRSGATDTQYF
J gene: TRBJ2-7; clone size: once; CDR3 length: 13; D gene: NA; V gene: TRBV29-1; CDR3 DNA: TGCAGCTCGCGGGGGCCTGATACCTACGAGCAGTACTTC; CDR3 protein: CSSRGPDTYEQYF
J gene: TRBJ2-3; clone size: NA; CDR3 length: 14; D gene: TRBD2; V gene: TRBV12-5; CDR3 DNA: TGTGCTAGCCTCTACGGGGGGTACACAGATACGCAGTATTTT; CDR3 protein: CASLYGGYTDTQYF
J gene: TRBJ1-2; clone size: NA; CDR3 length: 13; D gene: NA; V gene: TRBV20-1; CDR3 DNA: TGCAGTGCTCGCGGACCCGGGGGTTATGGCTACACCTTC; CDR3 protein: CSARGPGGYGYTF
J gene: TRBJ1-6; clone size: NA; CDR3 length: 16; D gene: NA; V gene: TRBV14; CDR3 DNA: TGTGCCAGCAGCCTACCGGGGACGTCCGGGGGAATACCCCTCCACTTT; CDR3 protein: CASSLPGTSGGIPLHF
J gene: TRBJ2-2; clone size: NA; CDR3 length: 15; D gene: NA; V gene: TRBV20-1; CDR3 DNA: TGCAGTGCTAGAGTACCAGGGGCGGATACCGGGGAGCTGTTTTTT; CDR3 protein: CSARVPGADTGELFF
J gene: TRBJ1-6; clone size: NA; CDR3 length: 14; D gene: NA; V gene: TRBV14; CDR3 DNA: TGTGCCAGCAGCCAAGAGAGCGGGAATTCACCCCTCCACTTT; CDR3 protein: CASSQESGNSPLHF
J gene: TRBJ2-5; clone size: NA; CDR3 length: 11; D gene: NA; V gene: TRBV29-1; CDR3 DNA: TGCAGCGTTGGACGGGGAGAGACCCAGTACTTC; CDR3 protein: CSVGRGETQYF
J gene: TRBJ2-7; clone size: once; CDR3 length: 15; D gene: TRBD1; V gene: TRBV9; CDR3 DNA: TGTGCCAGCAGCGTAGGTGGGACAGGGGTTGAAGAGCAGTACTTC; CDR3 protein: CASSVGGTGVEEQYF
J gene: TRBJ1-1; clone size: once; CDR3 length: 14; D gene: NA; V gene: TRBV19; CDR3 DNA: TGTGCCAGTAGTATGGGCAGGGATCTCACTGAAGCTTTCTTT; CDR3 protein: CASSMGRDLTEAFF
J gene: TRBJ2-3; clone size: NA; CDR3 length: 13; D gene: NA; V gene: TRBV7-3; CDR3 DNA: TGTGCCAGCAGCTTCCCCAATACGGATACGCAGTATTTT; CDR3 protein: CASSFPNTDTQYF
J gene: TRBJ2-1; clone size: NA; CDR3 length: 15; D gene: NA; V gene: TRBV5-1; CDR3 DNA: TGCGCCAGCAGCGGGAACCCTAGCTCCTACAATGAGCAGTTCTTC; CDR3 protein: CASSGNPSSYNEQFF
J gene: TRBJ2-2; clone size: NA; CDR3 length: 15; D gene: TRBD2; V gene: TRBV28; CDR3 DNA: TGTGCCAGCAGTTTCGGGGGGGCCTTCCCCGGGGAGCTGTTTTTT; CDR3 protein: CASSFGGAFPGELFF
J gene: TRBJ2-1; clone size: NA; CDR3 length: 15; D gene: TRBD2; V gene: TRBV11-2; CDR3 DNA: TGTGCCAGCAGACCGGGACTAGCGGGGGTGAATGAGCAGTTCTTC; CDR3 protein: CASRPGLAGVNEQFF
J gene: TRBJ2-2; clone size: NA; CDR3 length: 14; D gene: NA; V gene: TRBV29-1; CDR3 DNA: TGCAGCGTTGATGGGCAGGGGCGGACCGGGGAGCTGTTTTTT; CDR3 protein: CSVDGQGRTGELFF
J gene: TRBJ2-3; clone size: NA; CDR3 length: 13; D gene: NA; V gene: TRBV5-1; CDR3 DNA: TGCGCCAGCAGCACCACATTCACAGATACGCAGTATTTT; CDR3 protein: CASSTTFTDTQYF
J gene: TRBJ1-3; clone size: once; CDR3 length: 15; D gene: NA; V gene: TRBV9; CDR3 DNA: TGTGCCAGCAGCCCAATCGTCAGGGGAGGAAACACCATATATTTT; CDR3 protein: CASSPIVRGGNTIYF
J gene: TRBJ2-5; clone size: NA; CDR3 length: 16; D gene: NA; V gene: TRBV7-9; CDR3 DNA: TGTGCCAGCAGCTTACCATTAGCCCCGGGGATGGAGACCCAGTACTTC; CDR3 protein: CASSLPLAPGMETQYF
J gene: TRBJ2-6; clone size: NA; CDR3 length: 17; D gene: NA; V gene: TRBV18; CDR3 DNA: TGTGCCAGCTCACCGCGGCTAATCGACTCTGGGGCCAACGTCCTGACTTTC; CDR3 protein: CASSPRLIDSGANVLTF
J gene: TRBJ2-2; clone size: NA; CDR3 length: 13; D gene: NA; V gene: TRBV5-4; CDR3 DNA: TGTGCCAGCAGCTTCACCTTCACCGGGGAGCTGTTTTTT; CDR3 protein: CASSFTFTGELFF
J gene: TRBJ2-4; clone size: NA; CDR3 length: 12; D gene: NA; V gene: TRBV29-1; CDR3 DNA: TGCAGCGTTGGGGCAGACCAAAACATTCAGTACTTC; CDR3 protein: CSVGADQNIQYF
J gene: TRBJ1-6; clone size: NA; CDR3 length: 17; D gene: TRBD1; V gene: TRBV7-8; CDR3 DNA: TGTGCCAGCAGCTTAGCGGGACAGGGGGTTTATAATTCACCCCTCCACTTT; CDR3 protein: CASSLAGQGVYNSPLHF
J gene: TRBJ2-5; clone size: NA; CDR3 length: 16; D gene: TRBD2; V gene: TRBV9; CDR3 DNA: TGTGCCAGCAGCGGACAGCGGGGGGACAGTTTAATAACCCAGTACTTC; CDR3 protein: CASSGQRGDSLITQYF
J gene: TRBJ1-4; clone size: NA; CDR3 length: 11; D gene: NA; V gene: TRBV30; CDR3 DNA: TGTGCCTGGGGACCGAATGAAAAACTGTTTTTT; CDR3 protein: CAWGPNEKLFF
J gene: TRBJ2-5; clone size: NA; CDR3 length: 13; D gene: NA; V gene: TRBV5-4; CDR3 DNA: TGTGCCAGCAGCTACGACCGGGGAGGGACCCAGTACTTC; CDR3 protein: CASSYDRGGTQYF
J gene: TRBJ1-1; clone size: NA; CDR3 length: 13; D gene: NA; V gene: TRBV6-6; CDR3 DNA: TGTGCCAGCACCTCAGGCCCGAACACTGAAGCTTTCTTT; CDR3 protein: CASTSGPNTEAFF
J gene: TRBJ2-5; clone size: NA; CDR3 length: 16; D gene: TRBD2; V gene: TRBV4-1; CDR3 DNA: TGCGCCAGCAGCCAAGTTAGCGGGGGAGTCCAAGAGACCCAGTACTTC; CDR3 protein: CASSQVSGGVQETQYF